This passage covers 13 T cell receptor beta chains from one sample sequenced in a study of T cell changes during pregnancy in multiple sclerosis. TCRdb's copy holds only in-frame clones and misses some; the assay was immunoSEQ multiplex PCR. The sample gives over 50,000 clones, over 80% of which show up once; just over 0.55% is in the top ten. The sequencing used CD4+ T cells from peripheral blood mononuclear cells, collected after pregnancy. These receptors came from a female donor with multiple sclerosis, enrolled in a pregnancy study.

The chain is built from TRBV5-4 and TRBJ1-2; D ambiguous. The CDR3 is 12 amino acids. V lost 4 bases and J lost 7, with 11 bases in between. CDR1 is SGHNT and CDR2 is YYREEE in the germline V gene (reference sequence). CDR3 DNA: TGTGCCAGCAGCCCCTCGGGGAGTGGCTACACCTTC. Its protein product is CASSPSGSGYTF.

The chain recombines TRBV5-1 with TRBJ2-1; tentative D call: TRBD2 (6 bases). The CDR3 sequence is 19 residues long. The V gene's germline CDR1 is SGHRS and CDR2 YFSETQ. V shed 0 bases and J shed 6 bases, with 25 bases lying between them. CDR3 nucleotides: TGCGCCAGCAGCTTGGATCGGCAGCGGGCGCTTCTATTTTCCAATGAGCAGTTCTTC. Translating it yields CASSLDRQRALLFSNEQFF.

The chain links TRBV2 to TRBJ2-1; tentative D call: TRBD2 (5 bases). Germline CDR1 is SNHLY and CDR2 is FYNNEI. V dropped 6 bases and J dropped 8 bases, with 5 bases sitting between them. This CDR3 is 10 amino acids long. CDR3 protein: CASRDYEQFF. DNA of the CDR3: TGTGCCAGCAGGGACTATGAGCAGTTCTTC.

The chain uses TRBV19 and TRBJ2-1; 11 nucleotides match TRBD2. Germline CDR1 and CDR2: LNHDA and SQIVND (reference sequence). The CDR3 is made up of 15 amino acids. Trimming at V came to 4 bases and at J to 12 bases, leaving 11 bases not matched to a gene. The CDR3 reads CASSSQRLAGNPQFF. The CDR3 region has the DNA TGTGCCAGTAGTAGTCAGAGACTAGCGGGAAACCCGCAGTTCTTC.

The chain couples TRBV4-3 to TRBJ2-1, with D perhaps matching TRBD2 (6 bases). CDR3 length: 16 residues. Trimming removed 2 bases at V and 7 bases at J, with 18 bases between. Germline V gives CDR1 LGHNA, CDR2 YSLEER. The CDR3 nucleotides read TGCGCCAGCAGCCAAACTTTAGCGGTACCAAGGAATGAGCAGTTCTTC. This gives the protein CASSQTLAVPRNEQFF.

The chain's CDR3 is CASSVGAGVEETQYF. DNA of the CDR3: TGTGCCAGCAGCGTAGGGGCGGGAGTGGAAGAGACCCAGTACTTC. The chain uses TRBV9 and TRBJ2-5; 7 bases agree with TRBD2. This CDR3 is built from 15 residues. J was trimmed by 3 bases and V by 0 bases; bases with no gene match: 5. The germline V gene has CDR1 SGDLS and CDR2 YYNGEE.

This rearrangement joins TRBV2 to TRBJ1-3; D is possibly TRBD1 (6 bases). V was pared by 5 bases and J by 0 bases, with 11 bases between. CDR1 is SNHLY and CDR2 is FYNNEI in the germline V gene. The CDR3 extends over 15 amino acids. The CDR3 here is CASSITGSSGNTIYF. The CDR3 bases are TGTGCCAGCAGTATAACAGGGAGCTCTGGAAACACCATATATTTT. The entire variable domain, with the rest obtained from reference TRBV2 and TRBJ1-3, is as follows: EPEVTQTPSHQVTQMGQEVILRCVPISNHLYFYWYRQILGQKVEFLVSFYNNEISEKSEIFDDQFSVERPDGSNFTLKIRSTKLEDSAMYFCASSITGSSGNTIYFGEGSWLTVV.

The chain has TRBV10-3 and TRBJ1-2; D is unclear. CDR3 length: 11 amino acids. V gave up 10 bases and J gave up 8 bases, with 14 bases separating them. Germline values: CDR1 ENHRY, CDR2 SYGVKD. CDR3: CATSQAGGYTF. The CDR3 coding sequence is TGTGCCACCTCCCAGGCCGGCGGCTACACCTTC.

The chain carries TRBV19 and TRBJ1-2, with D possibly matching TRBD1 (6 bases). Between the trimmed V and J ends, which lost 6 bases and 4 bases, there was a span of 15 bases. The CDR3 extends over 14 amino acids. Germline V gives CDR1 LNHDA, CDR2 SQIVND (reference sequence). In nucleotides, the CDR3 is TGTGCCAGTAGCACCACTGGACAGCCCTATGGCTACACCTTC. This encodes CASSTTGQPYGYTF.

CDR3 coding DNA: TGTGCCAGCAGCTTGGGGGGCCAGGGGCGCACCGGGGAGCTGTTTTTT. Protein: CASSLGGQGRTGELFF. The V call is TRBV5-6, the J call TRBJ2-2; a weak D match, TRBD1 (6 bases). The CDR3 is 16 residues long. Germline CDR1 reads SGHDT; CDR2 reads YYEEEE. The V gene lost 0 bases and the J gene lost 4 bases, with 13 bases spanning the gap.

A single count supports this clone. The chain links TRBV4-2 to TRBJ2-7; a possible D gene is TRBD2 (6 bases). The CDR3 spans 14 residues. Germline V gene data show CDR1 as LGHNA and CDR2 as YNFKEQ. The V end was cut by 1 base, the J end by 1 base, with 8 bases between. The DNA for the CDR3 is TGTGCCAGCAGCCAAGGAGCGGGTTCCTACGAGCAGTACTTC. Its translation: CASSQGAGSYEQYF.

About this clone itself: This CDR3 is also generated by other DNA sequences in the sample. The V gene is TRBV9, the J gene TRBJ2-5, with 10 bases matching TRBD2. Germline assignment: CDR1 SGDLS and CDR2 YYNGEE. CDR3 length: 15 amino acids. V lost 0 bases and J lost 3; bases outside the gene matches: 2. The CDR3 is CASSVGTSGKETQYF. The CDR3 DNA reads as TGTGCCAGCAGCGTAGGGACTAGCGGAAAAGAGACCCAGTACTTC.

The CDR3 DNA reads TGCGCCAGCAGCTTGGTAGGTGTCGGGGACAGGGCTGGGGCCAACGTCCTGACTTTC. Translating it yields CASSLVGVGDRAGANVLTF. The chain has TRBV5-1 and TRBJ2-6, with TRBD1 matching over 9 bases. The CDR3 length is 19 residues. V lost 0 bases, J lost 2 bases, and 9 bases stayed unmatched. The germline CDR1 and CDR2 sequences are SGHRS and YFSETQ.